This is a list of T cell receptor beta chains from one sample in a study of CD8+CD57+ T cells in acquired aplastic anemia. TCRdb used MiXCR to reprocess the reads, holding one entry per CDR3 protein. The top ten hold 0.7% to 1% of the sample, which has about 470,000 distinct CDR3 sequences, around 33% seen once. The material sequenced was sorted CD4+, CD8+, or CD8+CD57+ T cells (not recorded which) from PBMCs. All receptors come from a human donor with aplastic anemia. Both conserved end residues are part of each CDR3. The order of the fields is CDR3 protein, V gene, J gene, CDR3 length.

CASSLRGDHYEQYF,TRBV2,TRBJ2-7,14
CASSYRGRDEQFF,TRBV12-3/TRBV12-4,TRBJ2-1,13
CSGTGELFF,TRBV29-1,TRBJ2-2,9
CATSSRGRGYTF,TRBV15,TRBJ1-2,12
CARLPDRGLYEQYF,TRBV19,TRBJ2-7,14
CSANDRRQTNSPLHF,TRBV20-1,TRBJ1-6,15
CASRRQGNLYGYTF,TRBV6-2/TRBV6-3,TRBJ1-2,14
CSASWQGQPQHF,TRBV20-1,TRBJ1-5,12
CASSLKAVAYEQYF,TRBV27,TRBJ2-7,14
CASSYGADSGNTIYF,TRBV6-5,TRBJ1-3,15
CASSSRTGVVDTQYF,TRBV5-1,TRBJ2-3,15
CASWRYGGQRSTIYF,TRBV2,TRBJ1-3,15